Shown below are 2 T cell receptor beta chains from a single sample sequenced in a study of human T cells and chemical hapten exposure. TCRdb analysed the RACE reads with MiXCR anew, one entry per CDR3 protein. The sample comprises around 60,000 distinct CDR3 sequences, around 7% of which are singletons, and more than 1.5% rests with the top ten. The time point: pre-sensitization, week 0. Treatment indicated: therapeutic diphenylcyclopropenone sensitization with weekly scalp DPC. Here the sequenced sample was whole blood, taken in connection with sensitization to the hapten diphenylcyclopropenone (DPC). These receptors all come from a woman aged 30 to 39 with alopecia areata. Some clones in this sample may be carry-over from other donors' samples.

In its sample, this clonotype was seen a few times. A read error may produce the germline difference seen at one junction end. V and J are TRBV9 and TRBJ1-2, with a tentative D call TRBD1 (5 bases). CDR3 length: 15 amino acids. Looked up from germline, CDR1 is SGDLS and CDR2 is YYNGEE. For the CDR3, the DNA is TGTGCCAGCAGTGCTTATACAGGATTTAACTATGGCGACACCTTC. It codes for CASSAYTGFNYGDTF.

This clonotype was picked up a small number of times. This chain joins TRBV11-2 and TRBJ2-3; 11 bases match TRBD2. The CDR3 extends over 18 amino acids. The germline V gene has CDR1 SGHAT and CDR2 FQNNGV. V lost 4 bases and J lost 7; bases outside the gene matches: 16. In DNA, the CDR3 is TGTGCCAGCAGCTCCGTAGCGGGGGGGCCGGAGATGTCAAATACGCAGTATTTT. Translation gives CASSSVAGGPEMSNTQYF.